This paragraph reports one TCR beta chain. Assay used: immunoSEQ multiplex PCR; TCRdb lists only in-frame clones, some missing. The table includes some 80,000 clones, roughly nine tenths detected once. The sample is drawn from a study of T cell changes during pregnancy in multiple sclerosis. V dropped 0 bases and J dropped 0 bases, with 10 bases sitting between them. The CDR3 extends over 16 amino acids. Germline CDR1 and CDR2: SGHDN and FVKESK. The sequence was obtained from a female donor with multiple sclerosis, enrolled in a pregnancy study. This sequence joins TRBV14 and TRBJ2-3, with D possibly being TRBD2 (5 bases). The source was peripheral blood, collected in the first trimester of pregnancy. The CDR3 sequence is CASSQDLRGSTDTQYF. The CDR3, as DNA: TGTGCCAGCAGCCAAGATCTTCGAGGGAGCACAGATACGCAGTATTTT.